This T cell receptor (beta chain) is from a study of T cell responses to AZD1222 COVID-19 vaccine. Here immunoSEQ multiplex PCR was the method, and the copy in TCRdb shows in-frame clones only, minus some. This table holds approximately 73,000 clones, 82% found once. Whole-study findings and limits: Donors were chiefly white British, with a greater number of females, and clonal diversity was perhaps underestimated. A rise in Spike-specific TCR breadth and depth followed two AZD1222 doses.

This CDR3 has 15 residues. Germline values: CDR1 SGHRS, CDR2 YFSETQ. V was pared by 3 bases and J by 3 bases, with 13 bases between. As concerns this clone: Its antigen is currently unknown.

This specimen consisted of peripheral blood, obtained on day 0 of AZD1222 vaccination. The V and J genes are TRBV5-1 and TRBJ1-3, with a tentative D call TRBD1 (5 bases). The receptor comes from an adult in good health. The CDR3 nucleotides read TGCGCCAGCAGCTCTAACGGGGCGGATGGAAACACCATATATTTT. This sequence encodes CASSSNGADGNTIYF. The variable domain in full, with the rest retrieved from reference TRBV5-1 and TRBJ1-3, is KAGVTQTPRYLIKTRGQQVTLSCSPISGHRSVSWYQQTPGQGLQFLFEYFSETQRNKGNFPGRFSGRQFSNSRSEMNVSTLELGDSALYLCASSSNGADGNTIYFGEGSWLTVV.